A selection of T cell receptor beta chains follows, all from one sample in a study of radiation and T cells in renal cell carcinoma. Data came from immunoSEQ multiplex PCR; TCRdb stores just in-frame clones and leaves some out. The sample includes 150,000 to 190,000 clones, about nine tenths of them seen just once. The specimen was blood, collected from a patient whose treatment included radiotherapy and nephrectomy. The receptors were sampled from a woman between 50 and 59 years old with renal cell carcinoma. Both conserved end residues are part of each CDR3. A D gene is named only where the DNA matches it firmly. Clone size is stated in some rows and not others, as once, few, many or a class when expanded.

V: TRBV5-1
size: -
D: -
J: TRBJ2-3
CDR3: CASSPMGGGGADTQYF
DNA: TGCGCCAGCAGCCCCATGGGTGGGGGGGGCGCAGATACGCAGTATTTT

V: TRBV28
size: -
D: -
J: TRBJ1-4
CDR3: CASSSDDEFEKLFF
DNA: TGTGCCAGCAGCTCGGATGACGAATTTGAAAAACTGTTTTTT

V: TRBV7-9
size: once
D: TRBD1
J: TRBJ2-7
CDR3: CASSPTGGRYEQYF
DNA: TGTGCCAGCAGCCCGACAGGGGGTAGGTACGAGCAGTACTTC

V: TRBV6-5
size: -
D: -
J: TRBJ1-1
CDR3: CASSPRVNTEAFF
DNA: TGTGCCAGCAGCCCTAGGGTTAACACTGAAGCTTTCTTT

V: TRBV18
size: -
D: TRBD1
J: TRBJ1-4
CDR3: CASSPDRDSLREKLFF
DNA: TGTGCCAGCTCACCGGATCGGGACAGTCTTAGGGAAAAACTGTTTTTT

V: TRBV18
size: -
D: TRBD1
J: TRBJ1-1
CDR3: CASSPFILSIRPEDREVNTEAFF
DNA: TGTGCCAGCTCACCATTCATTCTTTCCATACGACCCGAGGACAGGGAAGTGAACACTGAAGCTTTCTTT

V: TRBV5-1
size: -
D: TRBD1
J: TRBJ1-1
CDR3: CASSPGGGTEAFF
DNA: TGCGCCAGCAGCCCAGGGGGAGGCACTGAAGCTTTCTTT

V: TRBV7-2
size: -
D: -
J: TRBJ1-6
CDR3: CASSNSGSPLHF
DNA: TGTGCCAGCAGCAACTCAGGCTCACCCCTCCACTTT

V: TRBV5-1
size: -
D: TRBD2
J: TRBJ2-1
CDR3: CASSFPGGSYNEQFF
DNA: TGCGCCAGCAGCTTCCCCGGGGGGTCCTACAATGAGCAGTTCTTC

V: TRBV5-1
size: -
D: -
J: TRBJ1-2
CDR3: CASSSEPPGYTNYGYTF
DNA: TGCGCCAGCAGCTCTGAGCCCCCAGGATACACTAACTATGGCTACACCTTC